The 6 T cell receptor beta chains listed next were all sequenced from one sample in a study of cytomegalovirus exposure and HLA in healthy donors. The PCR had 60 Vbeta and 13 Jbeta primers. Assay used: immunoSEQ multiplex PCR; TCRdb lists only in-frame clones, some missing. The sample holds roughly 200,000 clones, about nine tenths seen once. The sample comprised PBMCs. These receptor sequences come from a boy aged 2-15 years in good health and CMV-seronegative.

This chain uses TRBV30 with TRBJ2-1, with D perhaps matching TRBD2 (6 bases). There are 15 residues in the CDR3. The germline V gene encodes CDR1 GTSNPN and CDR2 SVGIG (reference sequence). V shed 4 bases and J shed 10 bases, with 23 bases lying between them. Here the CDR3 reads CAWKGIAASWGEQFF. CDR3 bases: TGTGCCTGGAAGGGAATAGCGGCCTCTTGGGGCGAGCAGTTCTTC. Full variable domain (remainder filled in from reference TRBV30 and TRBJ2-1): SQTIHQWPATLVQPVGSPLSLECTVEGTSNPNLYWYRQAAGRGLQLLFYSVGIGQISSEVPQNLSASRPQDRQFILSSKKLLLSDSGFYLCAWKGIAASWGEQFFGPGTRLTVL.

V and J are TRBV27 and TRBJ1-2; 9 nucleotides agree with TRBD1. V dropped 7 bases and J dropped 8; count of bases not matched to a gene: 14. Per germline, CDR1 MNHEY and CDR2 SMNVEV (reference sequence). The CDR3 spans 15 residues. The CDR3 loop is CASKATGQGSRGYTF. Here the CDR3 DNA reads TGTGCCAGCAAAGCTACCGGACAGGGGTCGAGGGGCTACACCTTC.

The rearrangement uses TRBV7-9 and TRBJ1-2, with 8 nucleotides matching TRBD1. This CDR3 is 15 amino acids long. The trim removed 7 bases at V and 6 bases at J, leaving 13 bases unmatched. CDR1 is SEHNR and CDR2 is FQNEAQ in the germline V gene (reference sequence). The CDR3 spells CASTLGGGGQDGYTF. The DNA of the CDR3 is TGTGCCAGCACCCTAGGGGGAGGGGGACAGGATGGCTACACCTTC. Together with reference TRBV7-9 and TRBJ1-2, the CDR3 gives the full variable domain: DTGVSQNPRHKITKRGQNVTFRCDPISEHNRLYWYRQTLGQGPEFLTYFQNEAQLEKSRLLSDRFSAERPKGSFSTLEIQRTEQGDSAMYLCASTLGGGGQDGYTFGSGTRLTVV.

The rearrangement uses TRBV30 and TRBJ1-4; 10 positions match TRBD1. J lost 10 bases, V lost 3 bases, and 8 bases had no gene match. There are 14 residues in the CDR3. Looked up from germline, CDR1 is GTSNPN and CDR2 is SVGIG (reference sequence). The CDR3 DNA is TGTGCCTGGAGGGAGGACAGGGGGAGGGTAAAACTGTTTTTT. Protein sequence: CAWREDRGRVKLFF.

The chain combines TRBV7-9 with TRBJ1-1; possibly TRBD1 for D (5 bases). Germline assignment: CDR1 SEHNR and CDR2 FQNEAQ (reference sequence). The CDR3 is made up of 14 amino acids. V lost 1 base, J lost 6 bases, and 12 bases lay in between. CDR3 loop: CASSLDRGSPEAFF. CDR3 nucleotides: TGTGCCAGCAGCTTAGATCGGGGGAGCCCTGAAGCTTTCTTT.

V gene TRBV5-1 combines with J gene TRBJ2-3, with TRBD1 as a possible D gene (5 bases). The V gene's germline CDR1 is SGHRS and CDR2 YFSETQ. The CDR3 covers 12 residues. Trimming took 3 bases from V and 9 from J, leaving 11 bases between them. In DNA, the CDR3 is TGCGCCAGCAGCTCCCCAAGGGGCACGCAGTATTTT. Its protein is CASSSPRGTQYF.